Below are 7 T cell receptor beta chains sequenced from a single sample in a study of blood T cell repertoires in COVID-19. The repertoire was sequenced with immunoSEQ multiplex PCR; TCRdb's copy has only in-frame clones and lacks some. The top ten hold 0.9% to 1.2% of the sample, which has nearly 350,000 clones, more than 85% seen once. The specimen sequenced was PBMCs or T cells enriched from blood (not recorded which). These receptors were obtained from a woman aged 25 to 39 who had recovered from COVID-19.

V and J are TRBV6-1 and TRBJ2-7; possible D gene TRBD1, 6 bases. Trimming removed 3 bases at V and 2 bases at J, with 20 bases between. Germline V gene data show CDR1 as MNHNS and CDR2 as SASEGT. This CDR3 is built from 17 residues. CDR3 in amino acids: CASSDGLGTFQPYEQYF. The DNA of the CDR3 is TGTGCCAGCAGTGACGGGTTAGGGACATTCCAACCCTACGAGCAGTACTTC.

To note about this clone: The sample has other DNA sequences that encode this CDR3 too. The chain combines TRBV24-1 with TRBJ1-2; D ambiguous. The germline V gene encodes CDR1 KGHDR and CDR2 SFDVKD. Trimming shortened V by 1 base and J by 6 bases, and 8 bases separated the two germline ends. The CDR3 totals 13 residues. The CDR3 is CATSDFSGDGYTF. The DNA of the CDR3 is TGTGCCACCAGTGATTTTAGTGGTGATGGCTACACCTTC.

The rearrangement joins TRBV5-4 to TRBJ1-4; D is perhaps TRBD1 (5 bases). Germline V gene sequence: CDR1 SGHNT, CDR2 YYREEE (reference sequence). This CDR3 has 14 amino acids. Trimming pared 3 bases from V and 4 bases from J, leaving 10 bases between. CDR3 sequence: CASSYRGSNEKLFF. The CDR3 nucleotides read TGTGCCAGCAGCTACCGGGGGAGTAATGAAAAACTGTTTTTT.

V usage is TRBV15 and J usage is TRBJ1-5, with TRBD1 matching over 11 bases. The CDR3 runs to 16 residues. The junction had 11 bases not matched to a gene; V was cut back by 7 bases and J by 6 bases. Germline V gene lookup returns CDR1 LNHNV and CDR2 YYDKDF (reference sequence). The CDR3 reads CATTEGYGQGAQPQHF. Here the CDR3 DNA reads TGTGCCACCACGGAGGGATATGGACAGGGGGCTCAGCCCCAGCATTTT.

The V call is TRBV28, the J call TRBJ1-6; maybe TRBD1 (5 bases). V lost 3 bases and J lost 10, with 10 bases in between. This CDR3 spans 13 amino acids. Germline values: CDR1 MDHEN, CDR2 SYDVKM. The CDR3 protein is CASSLGGGSPLHF. As DNA, the CDR3 is TGTGCCAGCAGTTTGGGGGGAGGGTCACCCCTCCACTTT.

The chain joins TRBV5-5 to TRBJ1-4, with TRBD1 matching over 9 bases. J lost 5 bases, V lost 4 bases, and 6 bases had no gene match. This CDR3 has 15 residues. Germline CDR1 and CDR2: SGHKS and YYEKEE (reference sequence). CDR3 DNA: TGTGCCAGCAGCAAAACAGGGGGCCAAAATGAAAAACTGTTTTTT. Translated: CASSKTGGQNEKLFF.

The rearrangement uses TRBV28 and TRBJ1-2; D unclear. Germline CDR1 reads MDHEN; CDR2 reads SYDVKM. CDR3 length: 14 residues. V shed 2 bases and J shed 5 bases, with 12 bases lying between them. For the CDR3, the DNA is TGTGCCAGCAGTTTACTGGAGAACGGGTATGGCTACACCTTC. This sequence encodes CASSLLENGYGYTF.